This note documents a single T cell receptor beta chain sequence. These data come from a study of shared clonotypes between healthy human individuals. Study details: A couple of female and a few male donors aged 18 to 49 were enrolled.

An approximately 200 ng quantity of DNA, tens of thousands of T cell genomes, went into the sorted-subset replicate PCRs. Produced via immunoSEQ multiplex PCR; TCRdb's table is partial and in-frame only. The table has over a million clones, nearly 99% seen once. The CDR3 runs to 14 residues. Germline V gene sequence: CDR1 WNHNN, CDR2 SYGVQD (reference sequence). V was clipped by 1 base and J by 2 bases, with 7 bases between them. CD4+ cells yielded CD45RA+ naive and CD45RA-negative memory subsets. J is TRBJ2-3 and V is TRBV10-1, with no clear D. The clonotype comes from a man aged 25-40 years in good health. The source material was naive CD4+ T cells sorted from blood. Subset reported: CD45RA+ positively selected. CDR3 bases: TGCGCCAGCAGTGAGTTCCACATCACAGATACGCAGTATTTT. Translation: CASSEFHITDTQYF.